The clone carrying this T cell receptor (beta chain) was seen a handful of times. These data are taken from a study of control samples from healthy donors and cancer patients. Profiled with immunoSEQ multiplex PCR; TCRdb holds only in-frame clones, not every one. The sample carries approximately 58,000 clones, approximately 87% recorded once. This CDR3 is built from 14 residues. The V gene lost 5 bases and the J gene lost 5 bases, with 15 bases spanning the gap. Germline V lookup: CDR1 SGHAT, CDR2 FQNNGV. This TCR derives from a woman aged 55-70 years with lung cancer. Sequences were obtained from PBMCs. The V gene is TRBV11-2, the J gene TRBJ2-5, with unresolved D. The DNA of the CDR3 is TGTGCCAGCAGCCGCATCTCCCTAGTCGAGACCCAGTACTTC. Amino acids: CASSRISLVETQYF.